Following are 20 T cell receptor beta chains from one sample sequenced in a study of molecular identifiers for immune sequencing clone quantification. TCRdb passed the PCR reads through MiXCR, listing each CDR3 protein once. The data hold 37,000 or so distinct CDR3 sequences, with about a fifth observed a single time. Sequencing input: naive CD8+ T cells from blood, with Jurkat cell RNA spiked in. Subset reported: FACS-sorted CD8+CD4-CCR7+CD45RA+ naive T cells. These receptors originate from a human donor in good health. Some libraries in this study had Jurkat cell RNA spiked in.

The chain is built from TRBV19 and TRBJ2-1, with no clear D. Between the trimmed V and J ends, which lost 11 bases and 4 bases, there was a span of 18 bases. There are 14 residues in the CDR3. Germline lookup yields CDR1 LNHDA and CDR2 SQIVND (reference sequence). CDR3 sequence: CAGTSNFRYNEQFF. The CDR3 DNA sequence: TGTGCCGGTACCTCTAATTTTCGGTACAATGAGCAGTTCTTC.

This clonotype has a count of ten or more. CDR3: CASSQESTSGPYEQYF. CDR3 nucleotides: TGTGCCAGCAGCCAAGAATCTACTAGCGGGCCCTACGAGCAGTACTTC. The rearrangement links TRBV4-2 to TRBJ2-7; 9 positions match TRBD2. This CDR3 is 16 amino acids long. The germline V gene has CDR1 LGHNA and CDR2 YNFKEQ. The trim removed 0 bases at V and 2 bases at J, leaving 5 bases unmatched.

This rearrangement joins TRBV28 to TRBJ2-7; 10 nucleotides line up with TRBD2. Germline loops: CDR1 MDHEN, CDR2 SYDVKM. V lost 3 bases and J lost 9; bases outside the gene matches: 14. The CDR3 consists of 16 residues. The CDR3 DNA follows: TGTGCCAGCAGTTTGCAAACTAGCGGGGCAGGATTTAGGCAGTACTTC. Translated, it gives CASSLQTSGAGFRQYF.

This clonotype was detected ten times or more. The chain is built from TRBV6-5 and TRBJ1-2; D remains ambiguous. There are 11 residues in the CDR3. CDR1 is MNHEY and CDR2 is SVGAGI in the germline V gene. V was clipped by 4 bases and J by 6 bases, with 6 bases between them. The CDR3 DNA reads TGTGCCAGCAGTTCCCTTAATGGCTACACCTTC. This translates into CASSSLNGYTF.

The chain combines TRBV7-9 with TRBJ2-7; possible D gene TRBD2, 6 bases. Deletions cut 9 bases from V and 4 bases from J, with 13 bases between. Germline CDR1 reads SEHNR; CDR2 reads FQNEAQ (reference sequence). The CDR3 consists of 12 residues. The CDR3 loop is CARRLGGYEQYF. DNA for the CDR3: TGTGCCAGAAGATTAGGAGGGTACGAGCAGTACTTC.

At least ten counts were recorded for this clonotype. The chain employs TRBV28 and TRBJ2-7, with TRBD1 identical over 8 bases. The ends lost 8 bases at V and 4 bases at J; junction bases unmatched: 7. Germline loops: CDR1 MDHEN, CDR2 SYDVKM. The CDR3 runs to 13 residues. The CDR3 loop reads CASSAQGAYEQYF. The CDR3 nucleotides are TGTGCCAGCTCTGCCCAGGGGGCTTACGAGCAGTACTTC.

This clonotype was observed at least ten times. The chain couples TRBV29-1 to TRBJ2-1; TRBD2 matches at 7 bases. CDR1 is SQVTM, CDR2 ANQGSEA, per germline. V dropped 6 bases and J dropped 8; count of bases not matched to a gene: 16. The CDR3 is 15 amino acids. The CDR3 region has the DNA TGCAGCGTAGCCGGCGTAGGACTAGTTGTTTATGAGCAGTTCTTC. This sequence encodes CSVAGVGLVVYEQFF.

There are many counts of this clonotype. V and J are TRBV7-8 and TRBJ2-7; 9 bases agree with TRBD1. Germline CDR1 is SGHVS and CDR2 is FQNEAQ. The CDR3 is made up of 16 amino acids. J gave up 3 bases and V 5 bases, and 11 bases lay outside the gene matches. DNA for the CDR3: TGTGCCAGCAGCATCGGACAGGGGATTAAGCTCTACGAGCAGTACTTC. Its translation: CASSIGQGIKLYEQYF.

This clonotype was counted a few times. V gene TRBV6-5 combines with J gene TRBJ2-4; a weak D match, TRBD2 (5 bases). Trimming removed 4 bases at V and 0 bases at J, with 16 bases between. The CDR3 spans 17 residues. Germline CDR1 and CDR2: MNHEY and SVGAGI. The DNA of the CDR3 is TGTGCCAGCAGTTTGGCGGGCCCGGGGTCAGCCAAAAACATTCAGTACTTC. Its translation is CASSLAGPGSAKNIQYF.

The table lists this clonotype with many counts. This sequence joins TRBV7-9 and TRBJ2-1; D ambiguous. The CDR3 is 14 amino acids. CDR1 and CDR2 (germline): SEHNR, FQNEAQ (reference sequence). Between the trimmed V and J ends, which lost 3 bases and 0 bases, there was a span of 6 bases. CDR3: CASSFGSSYNEQFF. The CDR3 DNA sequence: TGTGCCAGCAGCTTTGGTAGCTCCTACAATGAGCAGTTCTTC.

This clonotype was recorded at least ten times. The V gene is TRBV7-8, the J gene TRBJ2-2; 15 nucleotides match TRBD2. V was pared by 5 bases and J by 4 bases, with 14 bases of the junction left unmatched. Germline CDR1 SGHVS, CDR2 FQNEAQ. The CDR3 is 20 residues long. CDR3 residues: CASSQGPGLAGGPFTGELFF. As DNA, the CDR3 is TGTGCCAGCAGCCAGGGACCGGGACTAGCGGGAGGCCCCTTCACCGGGGAGCTGTTTTTT.

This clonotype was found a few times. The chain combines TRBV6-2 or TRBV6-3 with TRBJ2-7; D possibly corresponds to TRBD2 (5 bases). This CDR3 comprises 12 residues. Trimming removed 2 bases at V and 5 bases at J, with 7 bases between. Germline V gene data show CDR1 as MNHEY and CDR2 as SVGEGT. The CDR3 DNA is TGTGCCAGCAGTTACGCTAGCCACGAGCAGTACTTC. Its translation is CASSYASHEQYF.

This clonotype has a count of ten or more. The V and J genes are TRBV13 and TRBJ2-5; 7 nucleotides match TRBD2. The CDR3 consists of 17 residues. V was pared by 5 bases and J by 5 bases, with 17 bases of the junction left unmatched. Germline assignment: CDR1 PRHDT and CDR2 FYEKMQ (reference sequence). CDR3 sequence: CASSRLAGRNPSETQYF. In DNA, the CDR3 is TGTGCCAGCAGCCGATTAGCGGGCCGAAATCCCTCGGAGACCCAGTACTTC.

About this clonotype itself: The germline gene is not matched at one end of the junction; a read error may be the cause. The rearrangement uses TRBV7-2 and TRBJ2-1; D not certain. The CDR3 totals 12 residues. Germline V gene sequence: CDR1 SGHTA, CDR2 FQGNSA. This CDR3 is CASSLAGNEQSF. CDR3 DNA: TGTGCCAGCAGCTTAGCTGGAAATGAGCAGTCCTTC.

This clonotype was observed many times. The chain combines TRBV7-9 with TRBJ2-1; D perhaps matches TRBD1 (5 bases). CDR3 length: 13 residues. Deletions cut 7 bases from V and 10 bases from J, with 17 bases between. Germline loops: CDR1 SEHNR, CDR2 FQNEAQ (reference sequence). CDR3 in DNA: TGTGCCAGCACCACGGCGTTAGGACACGAGCAGTTCTTC. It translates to CASTTALGHEQFF.

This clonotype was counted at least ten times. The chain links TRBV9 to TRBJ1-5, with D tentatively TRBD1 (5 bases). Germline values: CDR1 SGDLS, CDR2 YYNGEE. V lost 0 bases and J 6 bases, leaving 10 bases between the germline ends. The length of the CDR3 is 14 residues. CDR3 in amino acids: CASSVGSGAQPQHF. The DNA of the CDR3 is TGTGCCAGCAGCGTAGGTTCCGGGGCTCAGCCCCAGCATTTT.

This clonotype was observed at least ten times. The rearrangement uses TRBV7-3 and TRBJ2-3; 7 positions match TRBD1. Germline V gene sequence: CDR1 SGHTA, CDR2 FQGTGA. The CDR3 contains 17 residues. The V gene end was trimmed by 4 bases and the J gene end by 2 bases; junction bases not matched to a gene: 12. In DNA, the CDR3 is TGTGCCAGCAGCTATTCACACATAAGGGGGCTCACAGATACGCAGTATTTT. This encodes CASSYSHIRGLTDTQYF.

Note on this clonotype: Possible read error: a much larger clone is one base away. CDR3 protein: CASSFSTSGTYHEQFF. For the CDR3, the DNA is TGTGCCAGCAGTTTCTCAACTAGCGGGACTTATCATGAGCAGTTCTTC. The rearrangement uses TRBV6-2 or TRBV6-3 and TRBJ2-1; 10 nucleotides align to TRBD2. Germline-derived CDR1 and CDR2 are MNHEY and SVGEGT. V dropped 4 bases and J dropped 8; count of bases not matched to a gene: 11. This CDR3 is 16 amino acids long.

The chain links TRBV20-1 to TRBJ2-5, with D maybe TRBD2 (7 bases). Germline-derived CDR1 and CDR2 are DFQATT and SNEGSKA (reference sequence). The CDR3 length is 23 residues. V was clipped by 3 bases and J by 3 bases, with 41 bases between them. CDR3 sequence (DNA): TGCAGTGCTAGGGCCAACAGGCTACAGGGTCCTAGCGGAGGAGGGCCTCTCAAAGAGACCCAGTACTTC. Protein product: CSARANRLQGPSGGGPLKETQYF.

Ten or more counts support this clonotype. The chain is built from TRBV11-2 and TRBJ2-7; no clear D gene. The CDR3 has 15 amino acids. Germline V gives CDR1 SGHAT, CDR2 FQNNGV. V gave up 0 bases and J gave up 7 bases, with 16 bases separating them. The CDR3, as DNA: TGTGCCAGCAGCTTAGATCTGTACAGAGTTTGGGAGCAGTACTTC. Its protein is CASSLDLYRVWEQYF.